What follows is one TCR beta chain and its context. Its cognate antigen is unknown. The data belong to a study of cytomegalovirus exposure and HLA in healthy donors. Germline CDR1 and CDR2: LNHDA and SQIVND (reference sequence). The ends were cut back, 7 bases at V and 1 base at J, with 16 bases in the middle. The length of the CDR3 is 16 residues. 13 Jbeta primers and 60 Vbeta primers were used for the PCR. Method: immunoSEQ multiplex PCR; TCRdb's copy keeps in-frame clones and lacks some. Found here are around 180,000 clones, over 60% of them singletons; the top ten hold approximately 0.99%. General study results and limits: Reports described diagnosis of cytomegalovirus status by the classifier as highly specific and sensitive. TCR beta V- and J-gene trimming was later associated with a missense DCLRE1C variant. A later analysis associated 15,000 to 20,000 TCR beta sequences with HLA alleles at a 0.05 false discovery rate.

The chain combines TRBV19 with TRBJ2-2, with D possibly TRBD2 on 6 matching bases. Material for sequencing was PBMCs. This TCR derives from a woman aged 40 to 49 in good health and CMV-seronegative. The CDR3 DNA reads TGTGCCAGTACCGAGGGAGGACGGATGAACACCGGGGAGCTGTTTTTT. It codes for CASTEGGRMNTGELFF.